Listed below are T cell receptor beta chains from one sample, sequenced in a study of cytomegalovirus exposure and HLA in healthy donors. The table came from immunoSEQ multiplex PCR; TCRdb's copy has only in-frame clones and leaves some out. The sample lists tens of thousands of clones, 65% to 75% occurring once. Material for sequencing was PBMCs. These receptors were collected from a middle-aged man in good health and CMV-seropositive. The CDR3 runs from the conserved cysteine through the conserved F or W. The D gene is left open where the match is weak. Where a row states a size, it is once, few, many or the class of an expanded clone; other rows omit it.

size,V,J,D,CDR3,DNA
few,TRBV28,TRBJ2-4,NA,CASSQVTPENIQYF,TGTGCCAGCAGTCAGGTCACTCCAGAAAACATTCAGTACTTC
few,TRBV7-2,TRBJ2-7,NA,CASSLMDFHEQYF,TGTGCCAGCAGCTTAATGGACTTCCACGAGCAGTACTTC
few,TRBV5-1,TRBJ2-1,TRBD1,CASRSGQGNEQFF,TGCGCCAGCAGGTCGGGACAGGGCAATGAGCAGTTCTTC
NA,TRBV4-3,TRBJ2-1,NA,CASSQGYSQYNEQFF,TGCGCCAGCAGCCAAGGGTACAGCCAGTACAATGAGCAGTTCTTC
NA,TRBV19,TRBJ1-5,NA,CASTIGGASQPQHF,TGTGCCAGTACCATCGGGGGGGCGAGTCAGCCCCAGCATTTT
NA,TRBV4-1,TRBJ2-5,TRBD2,CASSQDPQTSGSRETQYF,TGCGCCAGCAGCCAAGATCCCCAGACTAGCGGGAGCCGAGAGACCCAGTACTTC
few,TRBV5-1,TRBJ1-1,NA,CASSLYGENTEAFF,TGCGCCAGCAGCTTGTACGGGGAGAACACTGAAGCTTTCTTT
NA,TRBV6-5,TRBJ2-7,NA,CASSSGGGRVNEQYF,TGTGCCAGCAGCTCGGGGGGCGGGAGAGTCAACGAGCAGTACTTC
few,TRBV27,TRBJ1-1,NA,CASSSGSGGAYTEAFF,TGTGCCAGCAGTTCCGGTTCGGGGGGCGCGTACACTGAAGCTTTCTTT
NA,TRBV5-1,TRBJ2-1,TRBD2,CASSRGLAVNEQFF,TGCGCCAGCAGCCGGGGACTAGCGGTCAATGAGCAGTTCTTC
few,TRBV28,TRBJ2-2,TRBD1,CASSTGATNTGELFF,TGTGCCAGCAGTACAGGGGCCACGAACACCGGGGAGCTGTTTTTT
NA,TRBV30,TRBJ2-5,NA,CAWRQGLGETQYF,TGTGCCTGGAGACAGGGCTTGGGGGAGACCCAGTACTTC
once,TRBV18,TRBJ2-1,NA,CASSPRDSDSGEQFF,TGTGCCAGCTCACCAAGAGACAGCGATAGTGGTGAGCAGTTCTTC
NA,TRBV5-1,TRBJ2-3,NA,CASSIRQSTDTQYF,TGCGCCAGCAGCATCCGACAGAGCACAGATACGCAGTATTTT
NA,TRBV7-9,TRBJ2-3,TRBD2,CASSLLGTSDTQYF,TGTGCCAGCAGCTTATTGGGGACTAGTGATACGCAGTATTTT
few,TRBV7-2,TRBJ1-1,NA,CASSADRLRAFF,TGTGCCAGCAGCGCAGACAGGTTGAGGGCTTTCTTT
NA,TRBV18,TRBJ1-5,NA,CASSFRAGSNQPQHF,TGTGCCAGCTCATTCCGGGCGGGGAGCAATCAGCCCCAGCATTTT
NA,TRBV5-1,TRBJ2-6,TRBD1,CASSLDTGGAFGANVLTF,TGCGCCAGCAGCTTGGACACAGGGGGCGCGTTTGGGGCCAACGTCCTGACTTTC
NA,TRBV28,TRBJ1-1,NA,CASSLGGARDTEAFF,TGTGCCAGCAGTTTAGGGGGGGCGCGAGACACTGAAGCTTTCTTT
NA,TRBV2,TRBJ1-2,NA,CASSVREGTANYGYTF,TGTGCCAGCAGTGTTAGGGAGGGGACCGCTAACTATGGCTACACCTTC
NA,TRBV29-1,TRBJ1-5,NA,CSVSDGDQPQHF,TGCAGCGTTTCCGACGGGGATCAGCCCCAGCATTTT
NA,TRBV5-5,TRBJ2-1,NA,CASSLGGPSSYNEQFF,TGTGCCAGCAGCTTGGGCGGGCCAAGCTCCTACAATGAGCAGTTCTTC
few,TRBV5-6,TRBJ2-7,TRBD1,CASSSQGVLVYEQYF,TGTGCCAGCAGCTCGCAGGGGGTATTAGTCTACGAGCAGTACTTC
NA,TRBV5-1,TRBJ2-7,NA,CASSLSGAIVEQYF,TGCGCCAGCAGCTTGTCAGGGGCAATAGTCGAGCAGTACTTC
NA,TRBV5-4,TRBJ2-3,TRBD2,CASSLGGPGTSTDTQYF,TGTGCCAGCAGCTTGGGGGGGCCCGGGACTAGTACAGATACGCAGTATTTT
NA,TRBV6-5,TRBJ1-4,NA,CASRTRGEKLFF,TGTGCCAGCAGGACCCGAGGGGAAAAACTGTTTTTT
once,TRBV27,TRBJ1-2,TRBD1,CASSSPHRGNYGYTF,TGTGCCAGCAGTTCTCCCCACAGGGGAAACTATGGCTACACCTTC
NA,TRBV5-1,TRBJ1-2,TRBD1,CASSSPDRGDGYTF,TGCGCCAGCAGCTCCCCGGACAGGGGGGATGGCTACACCTTC
once,TRBV5-1,TRBJ2-5,TRBD2,CASSYQLAELKETQYF,TGCGCCAGCAGCTATCAACTAGCGGAGCTTAAAGAGACCCAGTACTTC
NA,TRBV9,TRBJ2-3,NA,CASSVTGLNTDTQYF,TGTGCCAGCAGCGTTACGGGACTGAACACAGATACGCAGTATTTT
NA,TRBV27,TRBJ2-7,NA,CASSLVLARTYEQYF,TGTGCCAGCAGTTTAGTTCTAGCGCGAACCTACGAGCAGTACTTC
NA,TRBV5-8,TRBJ1-5,NA,CASSQGLTGNQPQHF,TGTGCCAGCAGCCAGGGGCTGACTGGCAATCAGCCCCAGCATTTT
NA,TRBV9,TRBJ2-1,NA,CASSSAPSGPYNEQFF,TGTGCCAGCAGCTCAGCGCCCAGCGGGCCCTACAATGAGCAGTTCTTC
NA,TRBV28,TRBJ1-5,NA,CASSLRGGNQPQHF,TGTGCCAGCAGTCTCAGAGGCGGCAATCAGCCCCAGCATTTT
NA,TRBV27,TRBJ2-7,TRBD1,CASSLAGQGAVQYF,TGTGCCAGCAGTTTAGCGGGACAGGGGGCGGTGCAGTACTTC
once,TRBV5-1,TRBJ2-5,TRBD2,CASTPRTSAQETQYF,TGCGCCAGCACTCCTCGGACTAGCGCGCAAGAGACCCAGTACTTC
NA,TRBV7-3,TRBJ1-1,NA,CASSPGGGSPEAFF,TGTGCCAGCAGCCCGGGCGGGGGAAGCCCTGAAGCTTTCTTT
NA,TRBV5-6,TRBJ2-5,NA,CASSLGQGGQETQYF,TGTGCCAGCAGCTTGGGGCAGGGTGGCCAAGAGACCCAGTACTTC
NA,TRBV6-5,TRBJ1-2,NA,CASSYGEYYGYTF,TGTGCCAGCAGTTACGGGGAGTACTATGGCTACACCTTC
NA,TRBV5-1,TRBJ1-1,NA,CASSLVGSNTEAFF,TGCGCCAGCAGCTTGGTCGGGTCGAACACTGAAGCTTTCTTT
NA,TRBV7-3,TRBJ1-2,NA,CASSERTGNGYTF,TGTGCCAGCAGCGAAAGAACAGGGAATGGCTACACCTTC
NA,TRBV30,TRBJ1-1,NA,CAWSETGLNTEAFF,TGTGCCTGGAGTGAAACAGGGCTGAACACTGAAGCTTTCTTT
NA,TRBV5-1,TRBJ2-3,TRBD2,CASSSRTSGRTDTQYF,TGCGCCAGCAGCTCCCGGACTAGCGGACGCACAGATACGCAGTATTTT
many,TRBV25-1,TRBJ1-1,NA,CATWSGGGSGFF,TGTGCCACCTGGTCGGGGGGTGGAAGTGGTTTCTTT
NA,TRBV13,TRBJ1-3,TRBD1,CASTRQGSGNTIYF,TGTGCCAGCACCCGACAGGGGTCTGGAAACACCATATATTTT
once,TRBV6-5,TRBJ2-1,TRBD2,CASSYSSSGGAVEQFF,TGTGCCAGCAGTTACTCGTCTAGCGGGGGGGCCGTTGAGCAGTTCTTC
NA,TRBV6-5,TRBJ2-5,NA,CASSYSLWDNGAQYF,TGTGCCAGCAGTTACTCGCTCTGGGACAACGGGGCCCAGTACTTC
NA,TRBV4-3,TRBJ2-6,TRBD2,CASSHERGGGANVLTF,TGCGCCAGCAGCCATGAACGGGGGGGTGGGGCCAACGTCCTGACTTTC
NA,TRBV6-1,TRBJ2-2,TRBD1,CASRPDRGHTGELFF,TGTGCCAGCAGGCCGGACAGGGGCCACACCGGGGAGCTGTTTTTT
NA,TRBV6-1,TRBJ1-1,TRBD1,CASSPDRGNTEAFF,TGTGCCAGCAGTCCTGACAGGGGCAACACTGAAGCTTTCTTT
NA,TRBV4-3,TRBJ2-7,NA,CASSQEAGEYEQYF,TGCGCCAGCAGCCAAGAAGCTGGAGAGTACGAGCAGTACTTC
few,TRBV10-3,TRBJ2-5,TRBD1,CAISGTGVGETQYF,TGTGCCATCAGTGGAACAGGGGTTGGGGAGACCCAGTACTTC
few,TRBV29-1,TRBJ2-2,NA,CSVEDQNTGELFF,TGCAGCGTTGAAGATCAGAACACCGGGGAGCTGTTTTTT
NA,TRBV5-8,TRBJ1-5,TRBD1,CASTSGTGGYQEPQHF,TGTGCCAGCACCTCCGGGACAGGGGGATATCAGGAGCCCCAGCATTTT
NA,TRBV7-9,TRBJ2-5,NA,CASGSGYQETQYF,TGTGCCAGCGGCAGCGGATACCAAGAGACCCAGTACTTC
NA,TRBV2,TRBJ1-5,TRBD1,CASSETGQGQRNQPQHF,TGTGCCAGCAGTGAAACGGGACAGGGGCAACGCAATCAGCCCCAGCATTTT
NA,TRBV12-5,TRBJ1-2,TRBD1,CASGRGTGAGTNYGYTF,TGTGCTAGTGGCCGCGGGACAGGGGCTGGGACGAACTATGGCTACACCTTC